Listed below are T cell receptor beta chains from one sample, sequenced in a study of T cells in Graves' hyperthyroidism and ophthalmopathy. TCRdb reprocessed the multiplex PCR reads via MiXCR and lists one record per CDR3 protein. The table includes roughly 740,000 distinct CDR3 sequences, about 15% detected once. The sample comprised blood. The source of these receptors is a man in his late teens or twenties with Graves' hyperthyroidism. CDR3s include the opening cysteine and the closing phenylalanine or tryptophan. Each record gives: V gene, clone size, CDR3 protein. Size is omitted from some rows. Given values are once, few, many or a class for expanded clones.

TRBV6-1	many	CASSVGLAASYEQYF
TRBV7-6	few	CASSSRRGSGAVDTQYF
TRBV7-9	.	CASIDKELNTEAFF
TRBV27	.	CASSFYWLAGGTDTQYF
TRBV29-1	few	CSVFGTSSYEQYF
TRBV2	many	CASSERSAYGYTF
TRBV7-9	.	CASSYLQGWVSGNTIYF
TRBV10-2	many	CARGGGPPSRSSYNEQFF
TRBV28	many	CASSPLVTAIYEQFF
TRBV7-9	.	CASSSTTGRNTEAFF
TRBV30	.	CAWSVVGSAAFF
TRBV5-1	few	CASSPTGSGNQPQHF
TRBV7-9	many	CASSLGGYLTDTQYF
TRBV4-2	few	CASSHASGRAGETQYF
TRBV2	many	CASSAQGRNTEAFF
TRBV20-1	.	CSARLEGLAGPITDTQYF
TRBV18	few	CASSRQSGDEKLFF
TRBV12-3/TRBV12-4	many	CASSLPGGYGYTF
TRBV5-5	.	CASSLDKGASDTQYF
TRBV10-3	many	CASVSSGDNEQFF
TRBV6-1	many	CASILSQLATSTDTQYF
TRBV20-1	few	CSASLIPAGELFF
TRBV3-1	.	CASSQDGTGITDTQYF
TRBV7-9	.	CASSLGVGDTQYF
TRBV2	many	CASSEKEGSTDTQYF
TRBV9	.	CASSLRGVLYQETQYF
TRBV29-1	few	CSAMGQPNTEAFF
TRBV9	few	CASSVSPGQSYEQYF
TRBV4-2	.	CASSQDGLGGYEQYF
TRBV7-3	once	CASSDRDRGREEQYF
TRBV7-9	few	CASSDDHSTDTQYF
TRBV20-1	.	CSAAPGAGYEQYF
TRBV6-1	many	CASSETSVGTDTQYF